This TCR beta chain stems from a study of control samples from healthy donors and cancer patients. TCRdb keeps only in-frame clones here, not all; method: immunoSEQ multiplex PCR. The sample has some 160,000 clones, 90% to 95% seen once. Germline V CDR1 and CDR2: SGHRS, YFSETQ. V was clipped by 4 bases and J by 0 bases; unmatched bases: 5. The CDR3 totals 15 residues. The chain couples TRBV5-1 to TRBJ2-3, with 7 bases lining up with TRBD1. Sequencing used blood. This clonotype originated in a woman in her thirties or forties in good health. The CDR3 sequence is CASSTGDGSTDTQYF. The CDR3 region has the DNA TGCGCCAGCAGCACAGGGGACGGTAGCACAGATACGCAGTATTTT.